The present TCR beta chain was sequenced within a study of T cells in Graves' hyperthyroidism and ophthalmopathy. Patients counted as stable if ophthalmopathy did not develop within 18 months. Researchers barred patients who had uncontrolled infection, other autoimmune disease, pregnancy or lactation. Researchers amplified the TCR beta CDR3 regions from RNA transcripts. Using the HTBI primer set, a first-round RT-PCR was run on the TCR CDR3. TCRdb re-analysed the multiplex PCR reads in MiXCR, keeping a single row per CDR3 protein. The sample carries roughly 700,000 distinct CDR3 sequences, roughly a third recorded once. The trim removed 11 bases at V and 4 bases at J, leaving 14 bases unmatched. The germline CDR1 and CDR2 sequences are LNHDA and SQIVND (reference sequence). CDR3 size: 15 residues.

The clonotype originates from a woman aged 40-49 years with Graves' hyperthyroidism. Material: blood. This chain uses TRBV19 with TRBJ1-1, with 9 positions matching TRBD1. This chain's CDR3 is CAWSGETGGVTEAFF. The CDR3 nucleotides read TGTGCCTGGAGTGGAGAGACAGGGGGTGTCACTGAAGCTTTCTTT.